This T cell receptor (beta chain) was recovered during a study of Graves' ophthalmopathy and Graves' hyperthyroidism. Notes on the study in general: Researchers report that a 13-signature model separated ophthalmopathy from stable hyperthyroidism, posting 85% to 90% sensitivity and approximately 81% specificity.

This CDR3 has 14 residues. Looked up from germline, CDR1 is MNHNS and CDR2 is SASEGT. V lost 4 bases, J lost 3 bases, and 13 bases lay in between. With respect to this clonotype: The target antigen is unknown.

Amplification of the TCR beta CDR3 regions used RNA transcripts (as template). RT-PCR with HTBI primers came first, then second-round multiplex PCR. TCRdb called the multiplex PCR reads again in MiXCR, with one record for every CDR3 protein. The table has about 380,000 distinct CDR3 sequences, just over 15% seen once. The clonotype was recovered from a woman aged 18-35 years with stable Graves' hyperthyroidism. Sequencing used peripheral blood. The chain joins TRBV6-1 to TRBJ2-7; D perhaps matches TRBD1 (6 bases). The CDR3, as DNA: TGTGCCAGCAGTGCTTACAGGGACGTCTACGAGCAGTACTTC. Its translation: CASSAYRDVYEQYF.